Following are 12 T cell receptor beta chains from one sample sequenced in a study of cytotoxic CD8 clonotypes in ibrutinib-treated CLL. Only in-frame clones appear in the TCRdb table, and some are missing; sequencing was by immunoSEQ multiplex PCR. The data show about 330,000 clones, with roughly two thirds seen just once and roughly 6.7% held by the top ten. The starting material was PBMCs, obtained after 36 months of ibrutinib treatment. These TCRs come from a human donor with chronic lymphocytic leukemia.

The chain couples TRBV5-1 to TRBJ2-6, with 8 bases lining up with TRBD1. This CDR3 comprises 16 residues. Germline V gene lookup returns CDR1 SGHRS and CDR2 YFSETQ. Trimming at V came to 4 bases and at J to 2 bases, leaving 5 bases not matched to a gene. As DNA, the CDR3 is TGCGCCAGCAGCAAGCGGACAGGGCCTGGGGCCAACGTCCTGACTTTC. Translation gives CASSKRTGPGANVLTF.

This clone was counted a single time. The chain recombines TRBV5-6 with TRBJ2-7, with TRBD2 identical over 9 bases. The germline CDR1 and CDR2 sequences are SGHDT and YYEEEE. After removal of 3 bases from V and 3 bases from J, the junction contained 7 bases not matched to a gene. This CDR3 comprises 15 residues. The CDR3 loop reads CASSSGPSGNYEQYF. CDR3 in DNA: TGTGCCAGCAGCTCTGGGCCTAGCGGGAACTACGAGCAGTACTTC.

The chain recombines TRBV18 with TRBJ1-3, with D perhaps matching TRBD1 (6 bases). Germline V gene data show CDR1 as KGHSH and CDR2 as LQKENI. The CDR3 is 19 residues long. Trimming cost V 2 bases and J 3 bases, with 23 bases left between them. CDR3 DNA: TGTGCCAGCTCACCATCGCCTCCGGGGGGCTGGATCCTTGGAAACACCATATATTTT. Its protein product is CASSPSPPGGWILGNTIYF.

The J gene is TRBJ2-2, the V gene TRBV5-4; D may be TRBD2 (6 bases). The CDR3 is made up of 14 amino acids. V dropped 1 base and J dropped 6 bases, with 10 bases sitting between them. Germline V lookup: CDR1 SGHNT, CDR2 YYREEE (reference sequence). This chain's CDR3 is CASSLFGGPGELFF. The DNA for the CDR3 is TGTGCCAGCAGCTTGTTCGGAGGGCCCGGGGAGCTGTTTTTT.

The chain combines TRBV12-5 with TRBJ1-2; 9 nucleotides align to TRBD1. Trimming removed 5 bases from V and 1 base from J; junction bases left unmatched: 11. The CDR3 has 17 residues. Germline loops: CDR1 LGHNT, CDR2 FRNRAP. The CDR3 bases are TGTGCTAGTGGTCCCATGGGACAGGGTCCTAGTAACTATGGCTACACCTTC. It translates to CASGPMGQGPSNYGYTF. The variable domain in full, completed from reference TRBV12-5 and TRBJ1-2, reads DARVTQTPRHKVTEMGQEVTMRCQPILGHNTVFWYRQTMMQGLELLAYFRNRAPLDDSGMPKDRFSAEMPDATLATLKIQPSEPRDSAVYFCASGPMGQGPSNYGYTFGSGTRLTVV.

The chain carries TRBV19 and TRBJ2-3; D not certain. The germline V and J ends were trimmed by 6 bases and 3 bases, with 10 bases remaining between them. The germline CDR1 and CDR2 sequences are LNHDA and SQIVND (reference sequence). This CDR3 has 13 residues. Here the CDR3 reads CASSTPGTDTQYF. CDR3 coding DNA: TGTGCCAGTAGCACGCCTGGGACAGATACGCAGTATTTT.

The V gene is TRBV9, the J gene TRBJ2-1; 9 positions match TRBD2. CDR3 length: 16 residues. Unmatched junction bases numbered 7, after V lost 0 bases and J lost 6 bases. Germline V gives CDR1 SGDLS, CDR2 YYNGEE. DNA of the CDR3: TGTGCCAGCAGCGTAGGGGCGGGAGGGGTTGTCAATGAGCAGTTCTTC. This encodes CASSVGAGGVVNEQFF.

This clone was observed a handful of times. CDR3 region: CASSPGAKNIQYF. CDR3 coding DNA: TGTGCCAGCTCACCTGGAGCCAAAAACATTCAGTACTTC. The V call is TRBV18, the J call TRBJ2-4, with unresolved D. This CDR3 spans 13 amino acids. Germline lookup yields CDR1 KGHSH and CDR2 LQKENI. Trimming took off 3 bases at V and 0 bases at J, with 3 bases between the two ends.

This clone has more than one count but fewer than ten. The CDR3 bases are TGCGCCAGCAGCCAAGACACCGTTGAGCAGTTCTTC. Protein product: CASSQDTVEQFF. The rearrangement joins TRBV4-1 to TRBJ2-1; D is unclear. Germline CDR1 and CDR2: MGHRA and YSYEKL. Trimming cost V 0 bases and J 9 bases, with 6 bases left between them. The length of the CDR3 is 12 residues.

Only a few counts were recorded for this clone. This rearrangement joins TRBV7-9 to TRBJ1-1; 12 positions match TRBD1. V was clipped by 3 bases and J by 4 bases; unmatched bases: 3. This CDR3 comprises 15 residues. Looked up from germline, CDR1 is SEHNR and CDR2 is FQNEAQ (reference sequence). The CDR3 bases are TGTGCCAGCAGCTTGGGACAGGGGGCTGGCACTGAAGCTTTCTTT. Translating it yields CASSLGQGAGTEAFF. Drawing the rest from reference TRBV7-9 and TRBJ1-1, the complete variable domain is DTGVSQNPRHKITKRGQNVTFRCDPISEHNRLYWYRQTLGQGPEFLTYFQNEAQLEKSRLLSDRFSAERPKGSFSTLEIQRTEQGDSAMYLCASSLGQGAGTEAFFGQGTRLTVV.

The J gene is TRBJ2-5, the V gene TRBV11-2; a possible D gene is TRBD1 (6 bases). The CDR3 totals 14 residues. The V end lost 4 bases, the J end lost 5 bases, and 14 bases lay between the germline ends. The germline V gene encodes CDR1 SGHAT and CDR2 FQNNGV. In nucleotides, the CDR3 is TGTGCCAGCAGCTCGAGCCAGGGGTGGGAGACCCAGTACTTC. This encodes CASSSSQGWETQYF. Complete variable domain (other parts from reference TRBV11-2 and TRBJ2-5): EAGVAQSPRYKIIEKRQSVAFWCNPISGHATLYWYQQILGQGPKLLIQFQNNGVVDDSQLPKDRFSAERLKGVDSTLKIQPAKLEDSAVYLCASSSSQGWETQYFGPGTRLLVL.

In nucleotides, the CDR3 is TGTGCCATCAGTGAGGGCGAGGATACGCAGTATTTT. It codes for CAISEGEDTQYF. J is TRBJ2-3 and V is TRBV10-3, with D hard to call. CDR1 and CDR2 from the germline V gene are ENHRY and SYGVKD. V lost 2 bases, J lost 6 bases, and 6 bases lay in between. There are 12 residues in the CDR3.